This T cell receptor (beta chain) was recovered during a study of technical replicates of blood from a few donors. This table comes from immunoSEQ multiplex PCR, and its TCRdb copy is limited to in-frame clones, with some not included. The table lists about 74,000 clones, over 90% of them singletons. V was clipped by 0 bases and J by 3 bases; unmatched bases: 5. The CDR3 consists of 15 residues. Germline CDR1 and CDR2: ENHRY and SYGVKD. Source material: T cells isolated from PBMCs. This chain uses TRBV10-3 with TRBJ2-7; 7 bases line up with TRBD2. The clonotype comes from a human donor in good health. The CDR3 sequence: CAISESWEGRYEQYF. CDR3 nucleotide sequence: TGTGCCATCAGTGAGTCGTGGGAGGGCCGCTACGAGCAGTACTTC.